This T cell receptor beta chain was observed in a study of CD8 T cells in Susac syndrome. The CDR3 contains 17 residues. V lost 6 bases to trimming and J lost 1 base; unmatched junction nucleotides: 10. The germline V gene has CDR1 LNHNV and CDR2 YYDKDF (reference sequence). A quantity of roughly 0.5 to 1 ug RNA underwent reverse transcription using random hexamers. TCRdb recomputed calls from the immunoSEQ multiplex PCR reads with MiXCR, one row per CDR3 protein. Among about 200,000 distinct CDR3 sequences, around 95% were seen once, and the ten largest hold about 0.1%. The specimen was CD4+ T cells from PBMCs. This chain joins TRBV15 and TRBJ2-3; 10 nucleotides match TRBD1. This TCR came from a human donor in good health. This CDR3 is CATRAGTGVWGTDTQYF. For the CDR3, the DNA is TGTGCCACCAGAGCCGGGACAGGGGTTTGGGGCACAGATACGCAGTATTTT.